The sample holds a few counts of the clone carrying this T cell receptor beta chain. The antigen is undetermined. Germline V gene sequence: CDR1 LNHDA, CDR2 SQIVND (reference sequence). V was pared by 4 bases and J by 9 bases, with 8 bases of the junction left unmatched. This CDR3 has 15 residues. The record originates from a study of vaccination and CD4 T cells after COVID-19. About the research overall: Post-COVID draws followed diagnosis by a median around 92 days (range 35 to 161).

Treatment noted: roughly 10-day PBMC culture with coronavirus spike peptide pools or control peptides (ViraFEST assay). Scientists separated out CD4+ T cells through negative selection following 10 days in culture. Points from the study as a whole: Among reactive clones from convalescent patients, a median approximately 86% appeared only post-vaccination.

CD4+ T cells that had been cultured provided DNA sequenced with the Oncomine TCR Beta short-read assay. Researchers extracted genomic DNA from CD4+ T cells that had been cultured. TCRdb reprocessed the PCR reads via MiXCR and lists one record per CDR3 protein. This sample has roughly 15,000 distinct CDR3 sequences, with over 50% found just once. The chain has TRBV19 and TRBJ1-6; TRBD1 agrees at 8 bases. The sequenced sample was CD4+ T cells from blood, cultured in vitro. This TCR was sampled from a human donor who had recovered from COVID-19. The CDR3 nucleotides read TGTGCCAGTAGTAACGGACAGGGTATCAGTTCACCCCTCCACTTT. This codes for CASSNGQGISSPLHF. Full variable domain (rest looked up from reference TRBV19 and TRBJ1-6): DGGITQSPKYLFRKEGQNVTLSCEQNLNHDAMYWYRQDPGQGLRLIYYSQIVNDFQKGDIAEGYSVSREKKESFPLTVTSAQKNPTAFYLCASSNGQGISSPLHFGNGTRLTVT.